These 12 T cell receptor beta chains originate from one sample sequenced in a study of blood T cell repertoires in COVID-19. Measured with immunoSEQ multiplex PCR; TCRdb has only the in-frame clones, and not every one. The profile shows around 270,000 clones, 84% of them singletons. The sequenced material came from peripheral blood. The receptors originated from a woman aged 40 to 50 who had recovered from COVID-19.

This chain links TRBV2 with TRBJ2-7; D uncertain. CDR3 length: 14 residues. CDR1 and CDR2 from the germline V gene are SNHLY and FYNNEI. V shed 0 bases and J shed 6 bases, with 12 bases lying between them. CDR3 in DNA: TGTGCCAGCAGTGAAGCGCTCCCGGGTGGCGAGCAGTACTTC. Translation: CASSEALPGGEQYF.

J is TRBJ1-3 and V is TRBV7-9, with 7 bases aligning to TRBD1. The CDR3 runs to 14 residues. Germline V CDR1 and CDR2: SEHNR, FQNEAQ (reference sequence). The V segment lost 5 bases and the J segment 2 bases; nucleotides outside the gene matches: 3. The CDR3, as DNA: TGTGCCAGCAGCGAAACAGGGGCTGGAAACACCATATATTTT. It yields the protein CASSETGAGNTIYF.

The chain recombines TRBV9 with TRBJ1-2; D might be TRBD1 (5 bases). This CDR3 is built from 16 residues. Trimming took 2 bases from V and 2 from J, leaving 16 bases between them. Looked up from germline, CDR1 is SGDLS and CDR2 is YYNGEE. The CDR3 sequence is CASSVSGRGSNYGYTF. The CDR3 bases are TGTGCCAGCAGCGTCTCAGGGAGGGGATCCAACTATGGCTACACCTTC.

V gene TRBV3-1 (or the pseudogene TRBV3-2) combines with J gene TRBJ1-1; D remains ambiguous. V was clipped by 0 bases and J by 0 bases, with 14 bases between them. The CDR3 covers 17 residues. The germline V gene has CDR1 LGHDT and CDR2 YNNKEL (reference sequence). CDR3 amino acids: CASSQDLGLLMNTEAFF. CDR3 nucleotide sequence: TGTGCCAGCAGCCAAGACTTAGGACTCCTAATGAACACTGAAGCTTTCTTT.

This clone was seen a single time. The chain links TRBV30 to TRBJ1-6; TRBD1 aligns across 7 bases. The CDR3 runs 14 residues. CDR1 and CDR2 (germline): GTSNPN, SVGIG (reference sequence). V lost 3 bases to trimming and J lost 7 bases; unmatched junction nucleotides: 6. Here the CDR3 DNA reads TGTGCCTGGAGGTCGGGACAGCCAAATTCACCCCTCCACTTT. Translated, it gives CAWRSGQPNSPLHF.

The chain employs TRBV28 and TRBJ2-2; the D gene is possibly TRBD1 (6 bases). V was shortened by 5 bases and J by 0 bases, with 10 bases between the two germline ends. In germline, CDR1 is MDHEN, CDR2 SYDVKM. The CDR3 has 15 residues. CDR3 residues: CASSVGGSNTGELFF. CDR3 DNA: TGTGCCAGCAGTGTAGGGGGATCGAACACCGGGGAGCTGTTTTTT.

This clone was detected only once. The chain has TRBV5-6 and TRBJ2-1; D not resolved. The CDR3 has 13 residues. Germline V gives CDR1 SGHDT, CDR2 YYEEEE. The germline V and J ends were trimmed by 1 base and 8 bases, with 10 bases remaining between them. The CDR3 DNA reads TGTGCCAGCAGCTTGCTTATGGCAGATGAGCAGTTCTTC. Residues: CASSLLMADEQFF. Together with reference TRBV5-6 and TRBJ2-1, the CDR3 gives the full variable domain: DAGVTQSPTHLIKTRGQQVTLRCSPKSGHDTVSWYQQALGQGPQFIFQYYEEEERQRGNFPDRFSGHQFPNYSSELNVNALLLGDSALYLCASSLLMADEQFFGPGTRLTVL.

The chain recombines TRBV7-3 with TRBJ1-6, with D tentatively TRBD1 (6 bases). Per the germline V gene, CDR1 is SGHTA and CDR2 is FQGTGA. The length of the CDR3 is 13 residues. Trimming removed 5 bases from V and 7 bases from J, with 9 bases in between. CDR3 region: CASSQDRNSPLHF. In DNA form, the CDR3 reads TGTGCCAGCAGCCAGGACAGAAATTCACCCCTCCACTTT.

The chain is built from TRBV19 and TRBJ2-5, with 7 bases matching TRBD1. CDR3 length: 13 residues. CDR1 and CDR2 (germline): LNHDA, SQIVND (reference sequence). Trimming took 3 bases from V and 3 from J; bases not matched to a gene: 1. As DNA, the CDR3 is TGTGCCAGTAGTATCGGACAGGAAGAGACCCAGTACTTC. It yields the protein CASSIGQEETQYF.

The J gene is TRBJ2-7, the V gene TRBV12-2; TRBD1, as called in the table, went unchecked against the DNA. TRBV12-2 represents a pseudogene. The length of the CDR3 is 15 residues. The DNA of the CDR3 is TGTGCAAGTCGCTTAGCCGGGACAGGGGTCTGGGAGCAGTACTTC. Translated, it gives CASRLAGTGVWEQYF.

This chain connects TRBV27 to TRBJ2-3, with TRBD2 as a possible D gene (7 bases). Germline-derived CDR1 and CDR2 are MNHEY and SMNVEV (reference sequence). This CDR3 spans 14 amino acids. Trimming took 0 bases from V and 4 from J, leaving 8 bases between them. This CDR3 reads CASSLSGGADTQYF. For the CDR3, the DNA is TGTGCCAGCAGTTTATCAGGGGGGGCAGATACGCAGTATTTT.

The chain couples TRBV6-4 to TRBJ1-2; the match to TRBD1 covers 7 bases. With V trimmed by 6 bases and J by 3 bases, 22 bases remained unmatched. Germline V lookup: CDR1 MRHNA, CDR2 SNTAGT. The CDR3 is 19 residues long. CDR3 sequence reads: CASSFKPQTHRQGYYGYTF. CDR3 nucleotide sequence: TGTGCCAGCAGCTTCAAACCCCAGACCCATCGACAGGGTTACTATGGCTACACCTTC.